The sequence of this TCR beta chain was determined in a study of T cell responses to AZD1222 COVID-19 vaccine. Study findings and constraints: Recipients of two AZD1222 doses showed rising Spike-specific TCR breadth and depth.

Comment on this clone: Its antigen is not identified.

Sequenced by immunoSEQ multiplex PCR; TCRdb stores in-frame clones only, minus some. The repertoire holds 150,000 or so clones, 70% to 90% seen once, with 3.5% to 4.5% in the top ten. J was trimmed by 8 bases and V by 3 bases; bases with no gene match: 16. CDR3 size: 17 residues. Germline V gives CDR1 SEHNR, CDR2 FQNEAQ (reference sequence). The sequencing here drew on peripheral blood, taken 28 days after the second dose of the MenACWY control vaccine. This chain connects TRBV7-9 to TRBJ2-1; 7 bases agree with TRBD2. The receptor comes from an adult who received the MenACWY meningococcal vaccine as a control. The CDR3 loop reads CASSFFGGVGEADEQFF. The CDR3 DNA reads TGTGCCAGCAGCTTCTTTGGGGGGGTCGGTGAGGCGGATGAGCAGTTCTTC.